The clone carrying this TCR beta chain was recorded at least ten times. No antigen is known for it. The sample is drawn from a study of T cells in Graves' hyperthyroidism and ophthalmopathy. The wider study: Peripheral blood sampling occurred at initial diagnosis, before any treatment. Overall study results and limits: Blood also held most thyroid clonotypes expanded beyond 0.001.

Amplified TCR beta CDR3 regions derived from RNA transcripts. The HTBI primer set served for first-round RT-PCR of the TCR CDR3. TCRdb analysed the multiplex PCR reads with MiXCR anew, one entry per CDR3 protein. Here the sample spans about 610,000 distinct CDR3 sequences, about 15% being singletons. The PBMCs had their origin in 8.5 to 10 ml of fresh peripheral blood. This clonotype originated in a woman between 40 and 50 years old with Graves' ophthalmopathy. Material for sequencing was blood.

The CDR3 bases are TGTGCCAGCGAAGACAGGGGGAGTAACACTGAAGCTTTCTTT. As protein: CASEDRGSNTEAFF. This chain links TRBV19 with TRBJ1-1, with 9 bases that match TRBD1. Germline trimming cut 9 bases from V and 2 bases from J; bases unmatched to any gene: 7. This CDR3 comprises 14 residues. Germline values: CDR1 LNHDA, CDR2 SQIVND (reference sequence).